Below are 13 T cell receptor beta chains sequenced from a single sample in a study of identical twins. TCRdb re-called the 5' RACE reads through MiXCR, storing one row per CDR3 protein. The data hold roughly 720,000 distinct CDR3 sequences, with 15% to 20% observed a single time. This sample was shared with a second study, whose subject was T cells expressing NK-cell markers.

Sequenced material: PBMCs. These receptors all stem from a woman aged 18-35 years in good health.

The chain joins TRBV6-1 to TRBJ2-7; 7 nucleotides match TRBD1. The length of the CDR3 is 15 residues. Germline CDR1 and CDR2: MNHNS and SASEGT. Trimming at V came to 3 bases and at J to 2 bases, leaving 7 bases not matched to a gene. The CDR3 loop is CASSDAGTVTYEQYF. CDR3 sequence (DNA): TGTGCCAGCAGTGACGCCGGGACAGTAACCTACGAGCAGTACTTC.

In this sample, this clonotype turned up a few times. CDR3 DNA: TGTGCCAGCAGCCAAGAGTATGGGCTCTCCCAGCATTTT. It translates to CASSQEYGLSQHF. The genes are TRBV3-1 and TRBJ1-5; D unresolved. Trimming stripped 0 bases from V and 11 bases from J, with 11 bases between. Germline CDR1 reads LGHDT; CDR2 reads YNNKEL (reference sequence). CDR3 length: 13 residues.

This chain connects TRBV4-1 to TRBJ2-2; D uncertain. From germline, CDR1 is MGHRA and CDR2 YSYEKL. The CDR3 length is 14 residues. Trimming stripped 2 bases from V and 8 bases from J, with 12 bases between. In DNA form, the CDR3 reads TGCGCCAGCAGCCAATTCGTCGGAGAAGGGGAGCTGTTTTTT. Translated, it gives CASSQFVGEGELFF.

V and J are TRBV18 and TRBJ2-7, with 15 bases fitting TRBD2. After removal of 3 bases from V and 6 bases from J, the junction contained 3 bases not matched to a gene. There are 15 residues in the CDR3. Germline values: CDR1 KGHSH, CDR2 LQKENI. CDR3: CASSPGLAGGREQYF. The CDR3 nucleotides read TGTGCCAGCTCACCGGGACTAGCGGGGGGTCGCGAGCAGTACTTC.

This clonotype has only a few counts. The chain couples TRBV6-1 to TRBJ1-1; 11 positions match TRBD1. V lost 6 bases to trimming and J lost 2 bases; unmatched junction nucleotides: 11. The CDR3 length is 17 residues. Germline CDR1 MNHNS, CDR2 SASEGT. For the CDR3, the DNA is TGTGCCAGCAGACGGGACAGGGGGATGATTGGTAACACTGAAGCTTTCTTT. Amino acid sequence: CASRRDRGMIGNTEAFF.

The chain recombines TRBV4-2 with TRBJ2-3, with D possibly called TRBD1 or TRBD2 (6 bases each). The length of the CDR3 is 17 residues. V was shortened by 1 base and J by 4 bases, with 18 bases between the two germline ends. From germline, CDR1 is LGHNA and CDR2 YNFKEQ. The DNA for the CDR3 is TGTGCCAGCAGCCAAGCCATCTCGAGGGGGGCAGCAGATACGCAGTATTTT. This sequence encodes CASSQAISRGAADTQYF.

V and J are TRBV6-2 or TRBV6-3 and TRBJ2-7; D unclear. The germline gives CDR1 MNHEY, CDR2 SVGEGT. The CDR3 covers 15 residues. Trimming pared 0 bases from V and 2 bases from J, leaving 11 bases between. The CDR3 loop reads CASSYSISTAYEQYF. The DNA for the CDR3 is TGTGCCAGCAGTTACTCGATCTCTACGGCCTACGAGCAGTACTTC.

A few counts support this clonotype. The chain uses TRBV9 and TRBJ2-7; D uncertain. Germline values: CDR1 SGDLS, CDR2 YYNGEE. V lost 9 bases to trimming and J lost 7 bases, with 17 bases between them. The CDR3 length is 12 residues. The CDR3 nucleotides are TGTGCCACCCTAATCGGAACACGGGAGCAGTACTTC. It is translated as CATLIGTREQYF.

The rearrangement uses TRBV24-1 and TRBJ2-7; 8 bases are shared with TRBD1. Unmatched junction bases numbered 11, after V lost 6 bases and J lost 5 bases. The CDR3 length is 15 residues. CDR1 KGHDR and CDR2 SFDVKD come from the germline V gene. The DNA for the CDR3 is TGTGCCACCAGTCGGAGTCTGACAGGGGTGAACGAGCAGTACTTC. It codes for CATSRSLTGVNEQYF.

The chain uses TRBV29-1 and TRBJ2-1; tentative D call: TRBD2 (6 bases). CDR3 length: 15 amino acids. Germline assignment: CDR1 SQVTM and CDR2 ANQGSEA. Trimming left V 6 bases short and J 9 bases short, with 24 bases between. The chain's CDR3 is CSVLTPSARGGEQFF. CDR3 in DNA: TGCAGCGTCCTTACCCCTAGCGCCAGAGGAGGTGAGCAGTTCTTC.

This clonotype was observed a handful of times. The rearrangement uses TRBV6-2 or TRBV6-3 and TRBJ2-2; D gene ambiguous. The germline V and J ends were trimmed by 0 bases and 9 bases, with 11 bases remaining between them. Germline CDR1 reads MNHEY; CDR2 reads SVGEGT. The CDR3 runs 14 residues. The CDR3 sequence is CASSYSRWSRELFF. In DNA form, the CDR3 reads TGTGCCAGCAGTTACTCGAGGTGGTCCCGGGAGCTGTTTTTT.

V usage is TRBV2 and J usage is TRBJ2-1; no clear D gene. Per the germline V gene, CDR1 is SNHLY and CDR2 is FYNNEI. V lost 10 bases and J lost 7, with 8 bases in between. This CDR3 region has 10 residues. CDR3: CATFFNEQFF. In nucleotides, the CDR3 is TGTGCCACCTTTTTTAATGAGCAGTTCTTC. The full variable domain, with the rest looked up from reference TRBV2 and TRBJ2-1, is EPEVTQTPSHQVTQMGQEVILRCVPISNHLYFYWYRQILGQKVEFLVSFYNNEISEKSEIFDDQFSVERPDGSNFTLKIRSTKLEDSAMYFCATFFNEQFFGPGTRLTVL.

This clonotype was recorded many times. The CDR3 sequence is CASSYSSTGSSYNEQFF. The CDR3 region has the DNA TGTGCCAGCAGTTACTCGAGTACGGGGAGCTCCTACAATGAGCAGTTCTTC. The gene calls are TRBV6-2 or TRBV6-3 and TRBJ2-1, with TRBD2 as a possible D gene (5 bases). Germline V gene lookup returns CDR1 MNHEY and CDR2 SVGEGT. Trimming pared 0 bases from V and 0 bases from J, leaving 12 bases between. CDR3 length: 17 residues.